The 9 T cell receptor beta chains reported below all come from one sample, sequenced in a study of shared clonotypes between healthy human individuals. The protocol was immunoSEQ multiplex PCR, while the TCRdb copy is restricted to in-frame clones and leaves out a portion. The data show millions of clones, with approximately 93% seen just once and 0.39% held by the top ten. The sample taken for sequencing was naive CD4+ T cells from PBMCs. Indicated subset: CD45RA+ positively selected. The receptors were sampled from a man aged 18 to 29 in good health. Some clones in this sample may be carry-over from other donors' samples.

A note on this clone: A junction end diverges from the germline sequence, so it may reflect a read error. The sample has other DNA sequences that encode this CDR3 too. The chain uses TRBV5-4 and TRBJ2-1, with D possibly being TRBD2 (5 bases). This CDR3 spans 15 amino acids. Germline values: CDR1 SGHNT, CDR2 YYREEE (reference sequence). This CDR3 reads CASRSTINLGNEQFF. The CDR3 region has the DNA TGCGCCAGCAGGTCGACTATAAATCTGGGCAATGAGCAGTTCTTC.

This clone showed up just once. Other DNA sequences in this specimen translate into the identical CDR3. This chain connects TRBV11-2 to TRBJ2-6; D unresolved. Deletions cut 3 bases from V and 4 bases from J, with 4 bases between. This CDR3 comprises 13 residues. Germline V gene lookup returns CDR1 SGHAT and CDR2 FQNNGV. The CDR3 DNA is TGTGCCAGCAGCTTCACCGGGGCCAACGTCCTGACTTTC. This translates into CASSFTGANVLTF.

This sequence joins TRBV5-1 and TRBJ2-3; a weak D match, TRBD1 (6 bases). Germline V gene sequence: CDR1 SGHRS, CDR2 YFSETQ. The CDR3 contains 13 residues. V was shortened by 5 bases and J by 6 bases, with 13 bases between the two germline ends. Here the CDR3 reads CASRKTTGDTQYF. The CDR3, as DNA: TGCGCCAGCAGAAAAACGACAGGCGATACGCAGTATTTT.

The CDR3 loop is CASASSGNGDTQYF. DNA of the CDR3: TGCGCCAGCGCGTCTAGCGGGAATGGAGATACGCAGTATTTT. The chain links TRBV5-1 to TRBJ2-3; 9 nucleotides agree with TRBD2. The V gene end was trimmed by 7 bases and the J gene end by 5 bases; junction bases not matched to a gene: 8. Germline-derived CDR1 and CDR2 are SGHRS and YFSETQ. The CDR3 extends over 14 amino acids.

This chain joins TRBV6-5 and TRBJ1-3; no firm D call. This CDR3 spans 15 amino acids. V was shortened by 0 bases and J by 3 bases, with 9 bases between the two germline ends. The germline V gene has CDR1 MNHEY and CDR2 SVGAGI. The CDR3 spells CASSYSGVLGNTIYF. The CDR3 region has the DNA TGTGCCAGCAGTTACTCCGGGGTTCTTGGAAACACCATATATTTT.

The chain carries TRBV7-3 and TRBJ2-3, with 8 bases aligning to TRBD1. CDR3 length equals 15 residues. The trim removed 4 bases at V and 4 bases at J, leaving 7 bases unmatched. In germline, CDR1 is SGHTA, CDR2 FQGTGA. The chain's CDR3 is CASSSGQGGSDTQYF. The CDR3 DNA sequence: TGTGCCAGCAGCTCCGGACAGGGAGGTTCAGATACGCAGTATTTT.

The chain joins TRBV19 to TRBJ1-2; D is perhaps TRBD1 (5 bases). This CDR3 comprises 15 residues. CDR1 LNHDA and CDR2 SQIVND come from the germline V gene (reference sequence). The V end lost 6 bases, the J end lost 4 bases, and 18 bases lay between the germline ends. CDR3 loop: CASSRQTSSAYGYTF. The CDR3 bases are TGTGCCAGTAGCCGACAGACCTCTTCGGCCTATGGCTACACCTTC. The full variable domain, completed using reference TRBV19 and TRBJ1-2, is DGGITQSPKYLFRKEGQNVTLSCEQNLNHDAMYWYRQDPGQGLRLIYYSQIVNDFQKGDIAEGYSVSREKKESFPLTVTSAQKNPTAFYLCASSRQTSSAYGYTFGSGTRLTVV.

This chain joins TRBV15 and TRBJ2-7; D unresolved. The V gene lost 0 bases and the J gene lost 6 bases, with 12 bases spanning the gap. The CDR3 contains 14 residues. The germline CDR1 and CDR2 sequences are LNHNV and YYDKDF (reference sequence). The CDR3 DNA is TGTGCCACCAGCAGAGAGAACCGTGGCTCCGAGCAGTACTTC. Its translation: CATSRENRGSEQYF. The whole variable domain, remainder taken from reference TRBV15 and TRBJ2-7, is DAMVIQNPRYQVTQFGKPVTLSCSQTLNHNVMYWYQQKSSQAPKLLFHYYDKDFNNEADTPDNFQSRRPNTSFCFLDIRSPGLGDTAMYLCATSRENRGSEQYFGPGTRLTVT.

The chain employs TRBV5-8 and TRBJ1-1, with a possible D match to TRBD1 (6 bases). Germline CDR1 SGHTS, CDR2 YDEGEE. The ends were cut back, 3 bases at V and 3 bases at J, with 21 bases in the middle. This CDR3 is 17 amino acids long. Written as DNA, the CDR3 is TGTGCCAGCAGCTCCAATTTGGGCCCCGAGGGGGACACTGAAGCTTTCTTT. Translating it yields CASSSNLGPEGDTEAFF.